Listed below are T cell receptor beta chains from one sample, sequenced in a study of PD-L1 blockade in urothelial cancer. Clones were sequenced by immunoSEQ multiplex PCR, and TCRdb holds only the in-frame ones, with some missing. The sample holds 40,000 to 45,000 clones, about 90% seen once. This specimen was PBMCs, taken around atezolizumab (anti-PD-L1) treatment. The receptors come from a man in his 70s with urothelial cancer. CDR3s include the opening cysteine and the closing phenylalanine or tryptophan. Fields, in order: D gene, V gene, clone size, J gene, CDR3 protein, CDR3 DNA. The D gene is left open where the match is weak. Expanded clones are given a class, and other clones once, few, many or no size at all.

>TRBD2|TRBV28|-|TRBJ2-7
CASSPTSSGRDEQYF
TGTGCCAGCAGCCCGACGTCTAGCGGGAGGGACGAGCAGTACTTC
>TRBD1|TRBV6-1|-|TRBJ2-7
CASSEQGTGLYEQYF
TGTGCCAGCAGTGAACAGGGGACAGGGTTATACGAGCAGTACTTC
>-|TRBV2|-|TRBJ2-2
CASSDTGTNTGELFF
TGTGCCAGCAGTGATACAGGGACGAACACCGGGGAGCTGTTTTTT
>TRBD1|TRBV6-1|-|TRBJ1-2
CASSKGQGMGSNGYTF
TGTGCCAGCAGTAAAGGACAGGGAATGGGTTCAAATGGCTACACCTTC
>TRBD1|TRBV7-2|-|TRBJ2-7
CASSLLRGEQYF
TGTGCCAGCAGCTTGCTCAGGGGGGAGCAGTACTTC
>TRBD1|TRBV18|-|TRBJ2-7
CASSPRQGAGEQYF
TGTGCCAGCTCACCAAGGCAGGGGGCGGGCGAGCAGTACTTC
>-|TRBV7-9|-|TRBJ1-1
CASIGGAVTEAFF
TGTGCCAGCATCGGAGGGGCTGTCACTGAAGCTTTCTTT
>TRBD1|TRBV5-4|-|TRBJ1-2
CASTIDRGQDDGYTF
TGTGCCAGCACCATTGACAGGGGGCAGGATGATGGCTACACCTTC
>TRBD2|TRBV19|-|TRBJ2-2
CASSAPGLAGLNTGELFF
TGTGCCAGTAGTGCTCCGGGACTAGCGGGACTGAACACCGGGGAGCTGTTTTTT
>-|TRBV6-1|once|TRBJ2-1
CASSNFRGNEQFF
TGTGCCAGCAGTAATTTTAGGGGGAATGAGCAGTTCTTC
>TRBD1|TRBV6-5|-|TRBJ2-7
CASSYVGQGSSYEQYF
TGTGCCAGCAGTTACGTGGGACAGGGGAGCTCCTACGAGCAGTACTTC
>-|TRBV7-3|once|TRBJ1-3
CASSLSSGNTIYF
TGTGCCAGCAGCCTTTCCTCTGGAAACACCATATATTTT
>TRBD2|TRBV28|-|TRBJ2-3
CASSFPQETYLAGGISSTDTQYF
TGTGCCAGCAGTTTCCCCCAGGAAACCTATCTAGCGGGAGGGATATCTAGCACAGATACGCAGTATTTT
>TRBD1|TRBV5-1|-|TRBJ1-3
CASSLGTGASGNTIYF
TGCGCCAGCAGCTTGGGGACAGGGGCCTCTGGAAACACCATATATTTT
>-|TRBV4-1|-|TRBJ2-5
CASSQRNRGETQYF
TGCGCCAGCAGCCAACGGAACCGGGGAGAGACCCAGTACTTC
>TRBD1|TRBV5-4|once|TRBJ2-5
CASSHNAGQGGETQYF
TGTGCCAGCAGCCATAACGCCGGACAGGGGGGAGAGACCCAGTACTTC
>-|TRBV13|-|TRBJ1-1
CASSRFPGKTREAFF
TGTGCCAGCAGCAGGTTTCCGGGGAAGACGCGAGAAGCTTTCTTT
>-|TRBV7-2|-|TRBJ2-2
CASSLFRRENTGELFF
TGTGCCAGCAGCTTATTCCGGCGGGAGAACACCGGGGAGCTGTTTTTT
>TRBD2|TRBV2|-|TRBJ2-1
CASSEEGTSGDEQFF
TGTGCCAGCAGTGAAGAGGGGACTAGCGGCGATGAGCAGTTCTTC
>-|TRBV30|-|TRBJ1-1
CAWSPTGNTEAFF
TGTGCCTGGAGTCCCACAGGGAACACTGAAGCTTTCTTT
>TRBD2|TRBV12-5|-|TRBJ2-5
CASGPQTSRETQYF
TGTGCTAGTGGCCCCCAGACTAGCCGAGAGACCCAGTACTTC
>-|TRBV7-9|-|TRBJ2-7
CASSLPSGTRYEQYF
TGTGCCAGCAGCTTACCGTCCGGGACTCGCTACGAGCAGTACTTC